This entry lists 20 T cell receptor beta chains sequenced from one sample in a study of siplizumab effects on memory and regulatory T cells. Sequencing used immunoSEQ multiplex PCR; TCRdb keeps in-frame clones, though not all of them. This sample yields some 70,000 clones, of which approximately 88% are seen a single time; 1.5% to 2% belongs to the top ten. The sequenced sample was Tregs sorted from blood. These receptors all stem from a human donor in good health.

This clone was seen a few times. V usage is TRBV18 and J usage is TRBJ2-7, with 7 nucleotides matching TRBD2. Germline V CDR1 and CDR2: KGHSH, LQKENI. This CDR3 spans 15 amino acids. J was trimmed by 4 bases and V by 2 bases; bases with no gene match: 8. CDR3 loop: CASSPIASGKYEQYF. In DNA form, the CDR3 reads TGTGCCAGCTCACCAATAGCCAGCGGGAAGTACGAGCAGTACTTC.

On this clone: An end of the junction differs from the germline gene, which may be a read error. This chain uses TRBV10-1 with TRBJ1-4; D perhaps matches TRBD1 (5 bases). CDR3 length equals 15 residues. Germline V gene sequence: CDR1 WNHNN, CDR2 SYGVQD (reference sequence). CDR3 in DNA: TGCGCCTGCAGTGATGTCCGGGACTCGAGTGAAAAACTGTTTTTT. This encodes CACSDVRDSSEKLFF.

The CDR3 DNA sequence: TGCGCCAGCAGCCTAGGCAGCTCGGGAAACACCATATATTTT. It translates to CASSLGSSGNTIYF. The chain links TRBV5-1 to TRBJ1-3; D remains ambiguous. Germline V lookup: CDR1 SGHRS, CDR2 YFSETQ. V dropped 4 bases and J dropped 4 bases, with 12 bases sitting between them. This CDR3 has 14 amino acids.

The chain is built from TRBV13 and TRBJ2-7; 10 positions agree with TRBD1. CDR3 size: 16 residues. V lost 0 bases and J lost 7; bases outside the gene matches: 9. In germline, CDR1 is PRHDT, CDR2 FYEKMQ (reference sequence). In DNA, the CDR3 is TGTGCCAGCAGCTTAGGCATTCGGGACAGGGGTACGGAGCAGTACTTC. Translated, it gives CASSLGIRDRGTEQYF.

J is TRBJ1-1 and V is TRBV29-1, with no clear D. V lost 5 bases and J lost 4, with 11 bases in between. The germline V gene encodes CDR1 SQVTM and CDR2 ANQGSEA. The CDR3 is 12 residues long. The CDR3 protein is CSVRLEATEAFF. The CDR3 DNA reads TGCAGCGTTAGGCTAGAGGCCACTGAAGCTTTCTTT.

V and J are TRBV4-1 and TRBJ2-5, with D perhaps matching TRBD1 (6 bases). Per germline, CDR1 MGHRA and CDR2 YSYEKL. The CDR3 consists of 15 residues. V lost 1 base, J lost 1 base, and 10 bases lay in between. CDR3 amino acids: CASSQVGRGQETQYF. CDR3 sequence (DNA): TGCGCCAGCAGCCAAGTGGGCAGGGGCCAAGAGACCCAGTACTTC.

V and J are TRBV4-2 and TRBJ2-2; D is undetermined. The CDR3 sequence is 15 residues long. The V end was cut by 1 base, the J end by 1 base, with 7 bases between. Germline CDR1 LGHNA, CDR2 YNFKEQ. The CDR3 DNA follows: TGTGCCAGCAGCCAAGTTCTGAGGAACACCGGGGAGCTGTTTTTT. It specifies CASSQVLRNTGELFF.

This chain links TRBV10-3 with TRBJ1-2, with D uncertain. The germline gives CDR1 ENHRY, CDR2 SYGVKD. The CDR3 loop spans 13 amino acids. Trimming left V 6 bases short and J 5 bases short, with 13 bases between. CDR3 nucleotides: TGTGCCATCAGGAGCGGCCTACAATATGGCTACACCTTC. This gives the protein CAIRSGLQYGYTF.

The V gene is TRBV7-2, the J gene TRBJ1-5, with D possibly being TRBD1 (6 bases). Germline V gene data show CDR1 as SGHTA and CDR2 as FQGNSA. V was cut by 5 bases and J by 9 bases, with 14 bases left in between. This CDR3 region has 13 residues. CDR3 amino acids: CASSPQGKAPQHF. The CDR3 region has the DNA TGTGCCAGCAGCCCACAGGGTAAGGCGCCCCAGCATTTT.

This sequence joins TRBV4-3 and TRBJ2-1; possibly TRBD1 for D (5 bases). V was pared by 0 bases and J by 5 bases, with 20 bases between. Germline CDR1 is LGHNA and CDR2 is YSLEER. The CDR3 covers 18 residues. In DNA form, the CDR3 reads TGCGCCAGCAGCCAAGATTTGGCAGGGAAAATGGATAACAATGAGCAGTTCTTC. Its protein product is CASSQDLAGKMDNNEQFF.

This chain joins TRBV7-2 and TRBJ2-5, with 7 bases matching TRBD1. The germline V gene encodes CDR1 SGHTA and CDR2 FQGNSA. V was clipped by 3 bases and J by 5 bases; unmatched bases: 6. This CDR3 has 14 residues. The CDR3 region has the DNA TGTGCCAGCAGCTTTAGGACAGGTTGGGAGACCCAGTACTTC. This gives the protein CASSFRTGWETQYF.

The CDR3 DNA is TGTGCCACCCCAGAGGCAGGGGAGACCCAGTACTTC. Translation: CATPEAGETQYF. This chain links TRBV2 with TRBJ2-5, with D possibly being TRBD1 (5 bases). Trimming left V 10 bases short and J 5 bases short, with 14 bases between. This CDR3 has 12 amino acids. CDR1 is SNHLY, CDR2 FYNNEI, per germline.

The genes are TRBV20-1 and TRBJ2-5; 10 nucleotides match TRBD1. The CDR3 contains 11 residues. Trimming cost V 7 bases and J 5 bases; bases outside gene matches: 1. Germline loops: CDR1 DFQATT, CDR2 SNEGSKA (reference sequence). CDR3 region: CSGTGGETQYF. Written as DNA, the CDR3 is TGCAGTGGGACAGGGGGGGAGACCCAGTACTTC.

This clone was picked up a small number of times. The chain joins TRBV4-3 to TRBJ1-5; D is uncertain. V was clipped by 1 base and J by 7 bases, with 8 bases between them. Germline assignment: CDR1 LGHNA and CDR2 YSLEER. There are 13 residues in the CDR3. CDR3 DNA sequence: TGCGCCAGCAGCCAAGGGCGGAGACAGCCCCAGCATTTT. Translated, it gives CASSQGRRQPQHF.

The chain is built from TRBV6-7 and TRBJ1-2; D is ambiguous. TRBV6-7 counts as an open reading frame of uncertain function. The CDR3 is 16 residues long. V gave up 2 bases and J gave up 2 bases, with 15 bases separating them. The CDR3 loop reads CASSYPAGVGNYGYTF. For the CDR3, the DNA is TGTGCCAGCAGTTACCCCGCAGGCGTGGGGAACTATGGCTACACCTTC.

The chain combines TRBV11-3 with TRBJ2-7; 10 nucleotides align to TRBD2. The CDR3 covers 15 residues. V lost 5 bases, J lost 3 bases, and 7 bases stayed unmatched. Germline V lookup: CDR1 SGHNT, CDR2 YENEEA. The CDR3 loop is CASSRSGTSVYEQYF. In DNA, the CDR3 is TGTGCCAGCAGCCGCTCGGGGACTAGCGTCTACGAGCAGTACTTC.

This clone has a handful of counts. This chain joins TRBV18 and TRBJ1-5; the match to TRBD1 covers 9 bases. Germline V gene data show CDR1 as KGHSH and CDR2 as LQKENI. The CDR3 runs 15 residues. J gave up 6 bases and V 3 bases, and 6 bases lay outside the gene matches. Here the CDR3 DNA reads TGTGCCAGCTCACCTCGGACAGGGGAAATTCAGCCCCAGCATTTT. It codes for CASSPRTGEIQPQHF.

The chain joins TRBV10-1 to TRBJ1-2, with unresolved D. The CDR3 is 12 residues long. Germline lookup yields CDR1 WNHNN and CDR2 SYGVQD (reference sequence). V lost 3 bases and J lost 8, with 10 bases in between. The CDR3 DNA reads as TGCGCCAGCAGTGAATTAGGCAGGGGCTACACCTTC. This sequence encodes CASSELGRGYTF.

The CDR3 DNA reads as TGTGCCACCCGTAGGCAGAACTATGGCTACACCTTC. It is translated as CATRRQNYGYTF. The rearrangement uses TRBV19 and TRBJ1-2; D gene uncertain. The ends were cut back, 10 bases at V and 2 bases at J, with 11 bases in the middle. Germline assignment: CDR1 LNHDA and CDR2 SQIVND (reference sequence). The CDR3 sequence is 12 residues long. Complete variable domain (other parts from reference TRBV19 and TRBJ1-2): DGGITQSPKYLFRKEGQNVTLSCEQNLNHDAMYWYRQDPGQGLRLIYYSQIVNDFQKGDIAEGYSVSREKKESFPLTVTSAQKNPTAFYLCATRRQNYGYTFGSGTRLTVV.

The rearrangement uses TRBV5-1 and TRBJ1-3, with D possibly TRBD1 on 5 matching bases. The V gene lost 4 bases and the J gene lost 0 bases, with 8 bases spanning the gap. From germline, CDR1 is SGHRS and CDR2 YFSETQ. The CDR3 covers 14 residues. CDR3 nucleotide sequence: TGCGCCAGCAGCCAGGGTGACTCTGGAAACACCATATATTTT. Its translation: CASSQGDSGNTIYF.